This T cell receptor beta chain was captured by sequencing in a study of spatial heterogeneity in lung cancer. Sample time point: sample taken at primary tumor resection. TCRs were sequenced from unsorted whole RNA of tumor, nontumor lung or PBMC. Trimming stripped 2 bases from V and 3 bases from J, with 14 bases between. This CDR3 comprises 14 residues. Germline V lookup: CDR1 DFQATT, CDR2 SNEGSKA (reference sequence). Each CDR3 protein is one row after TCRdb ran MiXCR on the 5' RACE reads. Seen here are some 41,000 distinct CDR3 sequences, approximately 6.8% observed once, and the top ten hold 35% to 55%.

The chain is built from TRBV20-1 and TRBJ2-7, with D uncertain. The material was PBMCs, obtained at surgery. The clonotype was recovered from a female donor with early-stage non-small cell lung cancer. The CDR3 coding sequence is TGCAGTGCTAGAAAGAGTGAAGGGCACTACGAGCAGTACTTC. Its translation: CSARKSEGHYEQYF.